This is a list of T cell receptor beta chains from one sample in a study of blood T cell repertoires in COVID-19. Assay: immunoSEQ multiplex PCR; the TCRdb copy retains only in-frame clones and omits some. The sample records 250,000 to 300,000 clones, approximately 86% being singletons. The sequenced material came from peripheral blood. These receptors were obtained from a man in his thirties or forties with active or convalescent COVID-19. The CDR3 runs from the conserved cysteine through the conserved F or W. A D gene is named only where the DNA matches it firmly. Size is stated for part of the rows, as once, few or many counts, or as a class when the clone is expanded.

>TRBV7-2|TRBJ2-7|once|.
CASMGAELEQYF
TGTGCCAGCATGGGGGCGGAACTCGAGCAGTACTTC
>TRBV30|TRBJ2-2|.|.
CAWKITVTSVGELFF
TGTGCCTGGAAGATAACGGTAACTAGTGTCGGGGAGCTGTTTTTT
>TRBV25-1|TRBJ1-5|.|.
CASRATSNQPQHF
TGTGCCAGCAGAGCCACTAGCAATCAGCCCCAGCATTTT
>TRBV9|TRBJ2-5|once|.
CASSVGGSAEETQYF
TGTGCCAGCAGCGTAGGTGGCTCCGCCGAAGAGACCCAGTACTTC
>TRBV7-2|TRBJ2-2|.|.
CASSQETVISNTGELFF
TGTGCCAGCAGCCAGGAGACAGTGATCTCGAACACCGGGGAGCTGTTTTTT
>TRBV3-1/TRBV3-2|TRBJ1-2|.|TRBD1
CASSRRTGQGAYGYTF
TGTGCCAGCAGCCGCAGGACAGGACAGGGGGCCTATGGCTACACCTTC
>TRBV7-9|TRBJ1-3|few|TRBD1
CASSSGQGSSGNTIYF
TGTGCCAGCAGCTCGGGACAGGGTAGCTCTGGAAACACCATATATTTT
>TRBV5-6|TRBJ2-1|.|TRBD1
CASSASGTEVYNEQFF
TGTGCCAGCAGCGCCTCCGGGACAGAGGTATACAATGAGCAGTTCTTC
>TRBV5-1|TRBJ2-3|once|.
CASSQRQDLSDTQYF
TGCGCCAGCAGCCAGAGACAGGATTTGTCAGATACGCAGTATTTT
>TRBV19|TRBJ2-4|.|TRBD2
CASSASSGGKKNIQYF
TGTGCCAGTAGCGCGTCTAGCGGGGGGAAGAAAAACATTCAGTACTTC
>TRBV5-6|TRBJ2-1|.|TRBD2
CASSKRGGLWDEQFF
TGTGCCAGCAGCAAGCGGGGGGGCCTCTGGGATGAGCAGTTCTTC
>TRBV6-6|TRBJ1-1|.|TRBD1
CASSYKRGLDTEAFF
TGTGCCAGCAGTTATAAAAGGGGGCTGGACACTGAAGCTTTCTTT
>TRBV5-4|TRBJ2-7|.|.
CASSLEGLYEQYF
TGTGCCAGCAGCTTGGAGGGGCTCTACGAGCAGTACTTC
>TRBV27|TRBJ2-7|few|.
CASSPGGALSYEQYF
TGTGCCAGCAGTCCCGGCGGAGCCTTATCCTACGAGCAGTACTTC
>TRBV30|TRBJ1-2|.|.
CAWKQFPRDTHANYGYTF
TGTGCCTGGAAACAATTTCCTCGGGACACCCATGCTAACTATGGCTACACCTTC
>TRBV19|TRBJ1-5|.|.
CASSPLTGEDQPQHF
TGTGCCAGTAGTCCATTAACGGGGGAGGATCAGCCCCAGCATTTT
>TRBV5-5|TRBJ2-3|.|.
CASSLQGDTDTQYF
TGTGCCAGCAGCCTTCAAGGGGACACAGATACGCAGTATTTT
>TRBV6-2/TRBV6-3|TRBJ1-6|few|.
CASRPNPGISYNSPLHF
TGTGCCAGCAGACCTAACCCAGGGATTTCCTATAATTCACCCCTCCACTTT
>TRBV7-9|TRBJ1-1|.|.
CASSFGYRESTEAFF
TGTGCCAGCAGCTTTGGGTACAGGGAGAGCACTGAAGCTTTCTTT
>TRBV5-8|TRBJ1-1|.|TRBD1
CASSRTFGTGVPNTEAFF
TGTGCCAGCAGCCGGACGTTCGGGACAGGGGTTCCGAACACTGAAGCTTTCTTT
>TRBV5-1|TRBJ2-3|.|TRBD2
CASSPRLAHTQYF
TGCGCCAGCAGCCCTAGACTAGCGCATACGCAGTATTTT
>TRBV5-1|TRBJ1-2|.|TRBD1
CASSPTGTGMVHGYTF
TGCGCCAGCAGCCCAACCGGGACAGGGATGGTACATGGCTACACCTTC
>TRBV29-1|TRBJ1-4|.|.
CSVESATNEKLFF
TGCAGCGTTGAATCGGCAACTAATGAAAAACTGTTTTTT
>TRBV18|TRBJ1-1|.|.
CASSPLSARGNTEAFF
TGTGCCAGCTCACCACTCTCAGCCAGGGGGAACACTGAAGCTTTCTTT
>TRBV29-1|TRBJ1-5|once|TRBD1
CSGAPGQGGSNQPQHF
TGCAGCGGTGCCCCGGGACAGGGAGGCAGCAATCAGCCCCAGCATTTT
>TRBV25-1|TRBJ1-6|once|.
CASSESRNSPLHF
TGTGCCAGCAGTGAATCTCGTAATTCACCCCTCCACTTT
>TRBV4-1|TRBJ1-2|.|.
CASSQSLAYTF
TGCGCCAGCAGCCAATCGTTAGCCTACACCTTC
>TRBV19|TRBJ2-1|.|TRBD2
CASSTLIAGLAASEQFF
TGTGCCAGTAGTACCCTTATCGCCGGACTAGCGGCATCTGAGCAGTTCTTC
>TRBV3-1/TRBV3-2|TRBJ1-4|.|.
CASSQDNSGHSPAGKLFF
TGTGCCAGCAGCCAAGATAATAGTGGACACTCCCCAGCCGGAAAACTGTTTTTT
>TRBV7-3|TRBJ1-1|.|.
CASSLAGMLTEAFF
TGTGCCAGCAGCTTGGCAGGGATGTTGACTGAAGCTTTCTTT
>TRBV4-3|TRBJ1-2|.|.
CASSQGRQGIYGYTF
TGCGCCAGCAGCCAAGGGAGGCAGGGGATCTATGGCTACACCTTC
>TRBV5-5|TRBJ2-7|.|.
CASTLADEQYF
TGTGCCAGCACCCTCGCGGACGAGCAGTACTTC
>TRBV19|TRBJ1-4|.|.
CASSIRVSELKLFF
TGTGCCAGTAGTATCCGGGTCAGCGAGTTAAAACTGTTTTTT
>TRBV27|TRBJ2-2|once|TRBD1
CASSPPRITPRGTGRGELFF
TGTGCCAGCAGTCCGCCCCGAATCACCCCTCGTGGGACAGGGCGAGGGGAGCTGTTTTTT
>TRBV7-9|TRBJ1-2|.|.
CASSQGNVGGYTF
TGTGCCAGCAGCCAGGGAAACGTAGGAGGCTACACCTTC
>TRBV5-1|TRBJ2-1|.|.
CASSQPGTNVNEQFF
TGCGCCAGCAGCCAACCCGGGACAAACGTGAATGAGCAGTTCTTC
>TRBV20-1|TRBJ2-3|.|.
CSASGGGNTDTQYF
TGCAGTGCTAGTGGTGGGGGGAACACAGATACGCAGTATTTT
>TRBV5-1|TRBJ2-4|.|TRBD2
CASRRTSGENLAKNIQYF
TGCGCCAGCAGACGGACTAGCGGGGAGAATTTAGCCAAAAACATTCAGTACTTC
>TRBV5-1|TRBJ2-2|once|TRBD2
CASSFGLAGGLNTGELFF
TGCGCCAGCAGCTTCGGCCTAGCGGGGGGACTGAACACCGGGGAGCTGTTTTTT
>TRBV6-2/TRBV6-3|TRBJ2-7|.|.
CASSYSVSSYEQYF
TGTGCCAGCAGTTACTCGGTTAGCTCCTACGAGCAGTACTTC
>TRBV29-1|TRBJ2-3|.|TRBD2
CSVGAGAGDTQYF
TGCAGCGTTGGAGCGGGGGCGGGGGATACGCAGTATTTT
>TRBV5-1|TRBJ1-1|once|.
CASSPGLTTEAFF
TGCGCCAGCAGCCCCGGACTAACCACTGAAGCTTTCTTT
>TRBV15|TRBJ2-1|.|.
CATSPRLDNEQFF
TGTGCCACCAGCCCTAGACTGGACAATGAGCAGTTCTTC
>TRBV19|TRBJ2-5|.|.
CASSTGRVQETQYF
TGTGCCAGTAGTACGGGAAGAGTTCAAGAGACCCAGTACTTC
>TRBV24-1|TRBJ2-1|.|TRBD2
CATSDRDSGDYNEQFF
TGTGCCACCAGTGATCGTGATAGCGGGGATTACAATGAGCAGTTCTTC
>TRBV18|TRBJ2-3|.|.
CASSTIESTDTQYF
TGTGCCAGCTCCACTATCGAAAGCACAGATACGCAGTATTTT
>TRBV5-6|TRBJ2-3|.|.
CASSLAGRTDTQYF
TGTGCCAGCAGCTTGGCCGGGAGAACAGATACGCAGTATTTT
>TRBV18|TRBJ2-7|.|TRBD1
CASSQRQGGSYEQYF
TGTGCCAGCTCACAGCGACAGGGTGGAAGCTACGAGCAGTACTTC
>TRBV10-3|TRBJ1-1|.|TRBD1
CAISGTETTEAFF
TGTGCCATCTCAGGGACAGAGACCACTGAAGCTTTCTTT
>TRBV3-1/TRBV3-2|TRBJ2-3|few|TRBD2
CASSSTSGGSDTQYF
TGTGCCAGCAGTTCTACTAGCGGGGGATCAGATACGCAGTATTTT
>TRBV5-1|TRBJ2-5|.|TRBD2
CASSLFLGTSGKQETQYF
TGCGCCAGCAGCTTGTTCTTGGGGACTAGCGGGAAACAAGAGACCCAGTACTTC
>TRBV13|TRBJ2-7|.|.
CASSVGRNPYEQYF
TGTGCCAGCAGTGTGGGGCGGAACCCCTACGAGCAGTACTTC
>TRBV3-1/TRBV3-2|TRBJ2-5|once|TRBD2
CASSQRLAGQETQYF
TGTGCCAGCAGCCAAAGACTAGCGGGGCAAGAGACCCAGTACTTC
>TRBV20-1|TRBJ1-2|.|TRBD1
CSASTGGPGYTF
TGCAGTGCTAGTACAGGGGGCCCTGGCTACACCTTC
>TRBV2|TRBJ2-5|few|TRBD2
CASSDPTGLVRETQYF
TGTGCCAGCAGTGATCCCACGGGACTAGTTAGAGAGACCCAGTACTTC
>TRBV5-1|TRBJ1-4|.|TRBD1
CASSAGTGEEKLFF
TGCGCCAGCAGCGCCGGGACAGGGGAGGAAAAACTGTTTTTT
>TRBV7-3|TRBJ2-7|.|TRBD2
CASSRTRDYEQYF
TGTGCCAGCAGCCGGACTAGGGACTACGAGCAGTACTTC